This T cell receptor beta chain originates from a study of T cells in women clearing cervical HPV infection. Turning to this clone: The read gets to within 3 residues of the CDR3 end, and the germline J gene fills in the rest.

The CDR3 contains 16 residues. The germline V gene encodes CDR1 SGHRS and CDR2 YFSETQ. Profiled with immunoSEQ multiplex PCR; TCRdb holds only in-frame clones, not every one. Its listing shows 25,000 to 35,000 clones. Material for sequencing was blood buffy coat. The sequence was obtained from a woman between 18 and 75 years old with a cervical HPV16 infection that either progressed to CIN3+ or cleared (not recorded which). The chain links TRBV5-1 to TRBJ1-2; maybe TRBD1 (5 bases). Here the CDR3 reads CASSSGLAFSTDTYTF. The CDR3 bases that were read are TGCGCCAGCAGCTCGGGACTAGCGTTCAGCACAGATACC.